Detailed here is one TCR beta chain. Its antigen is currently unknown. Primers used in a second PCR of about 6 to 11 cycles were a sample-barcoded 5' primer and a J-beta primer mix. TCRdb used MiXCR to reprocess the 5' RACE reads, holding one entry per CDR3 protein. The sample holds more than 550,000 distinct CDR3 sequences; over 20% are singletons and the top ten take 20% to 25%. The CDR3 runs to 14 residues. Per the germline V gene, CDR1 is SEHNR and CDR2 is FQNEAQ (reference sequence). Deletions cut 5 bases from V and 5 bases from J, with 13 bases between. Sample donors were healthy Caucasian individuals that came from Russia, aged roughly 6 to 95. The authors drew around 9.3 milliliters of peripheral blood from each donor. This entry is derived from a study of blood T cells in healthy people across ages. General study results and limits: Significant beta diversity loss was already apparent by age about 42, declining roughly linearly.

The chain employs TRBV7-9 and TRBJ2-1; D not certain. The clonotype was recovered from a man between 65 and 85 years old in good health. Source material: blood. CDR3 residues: CASSQRMDDNEQFF. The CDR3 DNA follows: TGTGCCAGCAGCCAGAGGATGGACGACAATGAGCAGTTCTTC.